What follows are 15 T cell receptor beta chains derived from one specimen sequenced in a study of T cells in Graves' hyperthyroidism and ophthalmopathy. The source material, RNA transcripts, was used to amplify TCR beta CDR3 regions. TCR CDR3 underwent first-round RT-PCR with the HTBI primer set. TCRdb analysed the multiplex PCR reads with MiXCR anew, one entry per CDR3 protein. This table holds 350,000 to 400,000 distinct CDR3 sequences, approximately 14% found once. Sequencing was done on a sample of blood. These receptors came from a woman aged 55-69 years with Graves' hyperthyroidism.

This clonotype showed up many times. The V call is TRBV2, the J call TRBJ2-5, with TRBD1 matching over 7 bases. In germline, CDR1 is SNHLY, CDR2 FYNNEI. V dropped 1 base and J dropped 5; count of bases not matched to a gene: 4. The CDR3 is 14 amino acids. The CDR3 region has the DNA TGTGCCAGCAGTGAAGGAGGGGGCAGCGAGACCCAGTACTTC. Residues: CASSEGGGSETQYF.

This clonotype was picked up many times. V gene TRBV12-3 or TRBV12-4 combines with J gene TRBJ2-7; 10 positions match TRBD1. This CDR3 contains 16 residues. V gave up 2 bases and J gave up 4 bases; unmatched junction bases: 8. The CDR3, as DNA: TGTGCCAGCAGTTTACCCAGGACAGGGGGGAAATACGAGCAGTACTTC. This gives the protein CASSLPRTGGKYEQYF.

The table lists this clonotype with a few counts. The V call is TRBV25-1, the J call TRBJ2-5; 10 bases agree with TRBD1. This CDR3 region has 17 residues. CDR1 is MGHDK and CDR2 is SYGVNS in the germline V gene. The trim removed 4 bases at V and 6 bases at J, leaving 14 bases unmatched. The CDR3 DNA follows: TGTGCCAGCAGTGGTCCTCAGGGACAGGGGCCTTGGAAGACCCAGTACTTC. This encodes CASSGPQGQGPWKTQYF.

The gene calls are TRBV19 and TRBJ1-5; TRBD1 matches at 7 bases. The V and J ends lost 10 bases and 7 bases, in that order; junction bases with no gene match: 13. The V gene's germline CDR1 is LNHDA and CDR2 SQIVND (reference sequence). CDR3 size: 14 residues. The CDR3 region has the DNA TGTGCCACCCGGGGGGACAGCCTTTGGCAGCCCCAGCATTTT. Translated, it gives CATRGDSLWQPQHF.

The sample holds one count of this clonotype. A much more abundant neighbour one base away suggests this may be a read error. The genes are TRBV18 and TRBJ1-1; D is undetermined. CDR1 KGHSH and CDR2 LQKENI come from the germline V gene. V lost 3 bases and J lost 0, with 11 bases in between. The CDR3 is 15 residues long. The CDR3 DNA reads as TGTGCCAGCTCACCTCATGGTACAATGAACACTGAAGCTTTCTTT. Residues: CASSPHGTMNTEAFF.

This chain links TRBV4-1 with TRBJ2-7; D is perhaps TRBD1 or TRBD2 (5 bases each). The V gene's germline CDR1 is MGHRA and CDR2 YSYEKL. The ends were cut back, 0 bases at V and 1 base at J, with 13 bases in the middle. The CDR3 runs to 16 residues. The CDR3 loop is CASSQDEGDGSYEQYF. The CDR3 DNA reads TGCGCCAGCAGCCAAGATGAAGGGGACGGATCCTACGAGCAGTACTTC.

Many counts were recorded for this clonotype. V usage is TRBV2 and J usage is TRBJ1-3; D not certain. The germline V gene has CDR1 SNHLY and CDR2 FYNNEI. The CDR3 extends over 14 amino acids. V was cut by 6 bases and J by 0 bases, with 9 bases left in between. CDR3 loop: CASRLTSSGNTIYF. The CDR3 nucleotides are TGTGCCAGCAGACTTACTAGCTCTGGAAACACCATATATTTT.

This clonotype was observed at least ten times. The J gene is TRBJ2-2, the V gene TRBV3-1; TRBD2 matches 13 bases. V shed 1 base, J shed 6 bases, and the junction held 8 bases outside the gene matches. The CDR3 loop spans 18 amino acids. Germline lookup yields CDR1 LGHDT and CDR2 YNNKEL (reference sequence). The CDR3 bases are TGTGCCAGCAGCCAAGGACTAGCGGGAGGAGGTAGTTCCGGGGAGCTGTTTTTT. Amino acids: CASSQGLAGGGSSGELFF.

This clonotype showed up many times. This chain uses TRBV10-3 with TRBJ2-7, with D unresolved. Germline V gene sequence: CDR1 ENHRY, CDR2 SYGVKD. This CDR3 region has 14 residues. Trimming removed 4 bases at V and 4 bases at J, with 14 bases between. CDR3 nucleotide sequence: TGTGCCATCAGTGGCCTTTCCTCTTTGTACGAGCAGTACTTC. As protein: CAISGLSSLYEQYF.

This clonotype was found many times. The chain employs TRBV7-8 and TRBJ2-7; D gene uncertain. V dropped 4 bases and J dropped 2 bases, with 15 bases sitting between them. Germline V gene data show CDR1 as SGHVS and CDR2 as FQNEAQ. The CDR3 runs to 15 residues. The CDR3 coding sequence is TGTGCCAGCAGCTCCACCCGACGGGCCCCCTACGAGCAGTACTTC. It encodes CASSSTRRAPYEQYF.

There are many counts of this clonotype. The J gene is TRBJ2-7, the V gene TRBV15; D is possibly TRBD2 (5 bases). The CDR3 has 13 residues. V lost 4 bases and J lost 2, with 9 bases in between. Per germline, CDR1 LNHNV and CDR2 YYDKDF (reference sequence). Written as DNA, the CDR3 is TGTGCCACCAGCAACGGAGGAGCCTACGAGCAGTACTTC. This gives the protein CATSNGGAYEQYF.

V gene TRBV4-1 combines with J gene TRBJ2-1, with 7 positions matching TRBD1. Trimming cost V 5 bases and J 3 bases; bases outside gene matches: 7. CDR1 is MGHRA and CDR2 is YSYEKL in the germline V gene. The CDR3 spans 15 residues. CDR3 bases: TGCGCCAGCAGCTTATCCGGGACAGACTACAATGAGCAGTTCTTC. It specifies CASSLSGTDYNEQFF.

Only a few counts were recorded for this clonotype. The chain has TRBV6-1 and TRBJ2-1; 8 bases agree with TRBD2. CDR1 and CDR2 (germline): MNHNS, SASEGT. The CDR3 runs to 14 residues. V shed 5 bases, J shed 5 bases, and the junction held 5 bases outside the gene matches. The CDR3 DNA follows: TGTGCCAGCAGTTATAGCGGGACCAACAATGAGCAGTTCTTC. It translates to CASSYSGTNNEQFF.

The V call is TRBV10-3, the J call TRBJ1-2, with 10 positions matching TRBD1. Unmatched junction bases numbered 4, after V lost 3 bases and J lost 3 bases. From germline, CDR1 is ENHRY and CDR2 SYGVKD. The CDR3 extends over 15 amino acids. The CDR3 DNA follows: TGTGCCATCAGTGATCCCGGGACAGGGGACTATGGCTACACCTTC. Translation: CAISDPGTGDYGYTF.

The chain combines TRBV2 with TRBJ1-2, with 11 nucleotides matching TRBD1. Per the germline V gene, CDR1 is SNHLY and CDR2 is FYNNEI. This CDR3 has 14 amino acids. Unmatched junction bases numbered 0, after V lost 6 bases and J lost 0 bases. The CDR3 region has the DNA TGTGCCAGCAGGGACAGGGGGCCTAACTATGGCTACACCTTC. Translated, it gives CASRDRGPNYGYTF.